The next 28 T cell receptor beta chains were all read from a single sample in a study of blood T cell repertoires in COVID-19. TCRdb keeps only in-frame clones here, not all; method: immunoSEQ multiplex PCR. The data hold about 130,000 clones, with approximately 84% observed a single time. Sequencing input: peripheral blood. The receptor set was obtained from a woman in her 50s who had recovered from COVID-19.

This chain connects TRBV3-1 (or the pseudogene TRBV3-2) to TRBJ2-2, with a weak D call TRBD1 (5 bases). The CDR3 runs 11 residues. CDR1 is LGHDT and CDR2 is YNNKEL in the germline V gene (reference sequence). Trimming took off 8 bases at V and 7 bases at J, with 8 bases between the two ends. Here the CDR3 reads CASQGGGELFF. DNA of the CDR3: TGTGCCAGCCAGGGCGGCGGGGAGCTGTTTTTT.

This sequence joins TRBV28 and TRBJ1-5; TRBD1 matches at 10 bases. The germline CDR1 and CDR2 sequences are MDHEN and SYDVKM. The trim removed 6 bases at V and 5 bases at J, leaving 4 bases unmatched. This CDR3 has 14 amino acids. The CDR3 reads CASREGQGHQPQHF. For the CDR3, the DNA is TGTGCCAGCAGGGAGGGACAGGGGCATCAGCCCCAGCATTTT.

V usage is TRBV12-3 or TRBV12-4 and J usage is TRBJ2-1, with 7 bases that match TRBD2. V shed 8 bases, J shed 4 bases, and the junction held 5 bases outside the gene matches. This CDR3 has 13 residues. The CDR3 reads CASLSGDYNEQFF. In DNA form, the CDR3 reads TGTGCCAGCCTCAGCGGGGATTACAATGAGCAGTTCTTC.

The gene calls are TRBV7-2 and TRBJ2-1; 9 bases align to TRBD2. Trimming removed 6 bases from V and 4 bases from J; junction bases left unmatched: 4. The germline gives CDR1 SGHTA, CDR2 FQGNSA. This CDR3 has 14 amino acids. CDR3 amino acids: CASSSAGGYNEQFF. CDR3 in DNA: TGTGCCAGCAGTAGCGCGGGGGGGTACAATGAGCAGTTCTTC.

The gene calls are TRBV11-3 and TRBJ2-2, with 10 bases matching TRBD1. Germline V CDR1 and CDR2: SGHNT, YENEEA. This CDR3 spans 15 amino acids. The V gene end was trimmed by 5 bases and the J gene end by 5 bases; junction bases not matched to a gene: 5. DNA of the CDR3: TGTGCCAGCAGCAGACAGGGGGCATTTACCGGGGAGCTGTTTTTT. Translation gives CASSRQGAFTGELFF.

The rearrangement links TRBV29-1 to TRBJ1-1; TRBD1 agrees at 8 bases. V shed 5 bases, J shed 4 bases, and the junction held 6 bases outside the gene matches. CDR3 length equals 13 residues. The germline V gene has CDR1 SQVTM and CDR2 ANQGSEA. Here the CDR3 reads CSVQQGGSTEAFF. The CDR3 DNA reads TGCAGCGTTCAACAGGGGGGGAGCACTGAAGCTTTCTTT.

This chain links TRBV6-5 with TRBJ2-3, with D possibly TRBD1 on 6 matching bases. CDR1 and CDR2 (germline): MNHEY, SVGAGI. V was shortened by 5 bases and J by 4 bases, with 16 bases between the two germline ends. The CDR3 covers 15 residues. CDR3 protein: CASSQQGRNPDTQYF. The CDR3 DNA sequence: TGTGCCAGCAGTCAACAGGGTAGGAATCCAGATACGCAGTATTTT.

CDR3 bases: TGTGCCAGCAGCCAAGATTGGGGCGGCACAGATACGCAGTATTTT. Its translation is CASSQDWGGTDTQYF. The chain has TRBV4-2 and TRBJ2-3; possibly TRBD1 for D (5 bases). Germline CDR1 and CDR2: LGHNA and YNFKEQ. This CDR3 region has 15 residues. Trimming cost V 0 bases and J 1 base, with 8 bases left between them.

In its sample, this clone was seen once. This chain uses TRBV30 with TRBJ1-3; a weak D match, TRBD1 (5 bases). Germline CDR1 and CDR2: GTSNPN and SVGIG (reference sequence). The CDR3 is 13 amino acids. Trimming removed 5 bases at V and 0 bases at J, with 8 bases between. The CDR3 DNA reads TGTGCCTGGGCGACAGCCTCTGGAAACACCATATATTTT. It translates to CAWATASGNTIYF.

The V call is TRBV9, the J call TRBJ1-5; perhaps TRBD1 as D (6 bases). The CDR3 is made up of 15 amino acids. V shed 0 bases and J shed 7 bases, with 14 bases lying between them. Germline V gene sequence: CDR1 SGDLS, CDR2 YYNGEE. The CDR3 protein is CASSVGMDSKQPQHF. CDR3 coding DNA: TGTGCCAGCAGCGTAGGGATGGACAGTAAACAGCCCCAGCATTTT.

This clone was counted once. The rearrangement uses TRBV19 and TRBJ2-5; TRBD1 is a possible D gene (6 bases). Germline CDR1 LNHDA, CDR2 SQIVND (reference sequence). The V end lost 0 bases, the J end lost 9 bases, and 11 bases lay between the germline ends. This CDR3 spans 13 amino acids. Here the CDR3 DNA reads TGTGCCAGTAGTATAGAGCCGTGGGGGCCCCAGTACTTC. It yields the protein CASSIEPWGPQYF.

J is TRBJ2-5 and V is TRBV4-1; TRBD2 matches 13 bases. CDR1 is MGHRA and CDR2 is YSYEKL in the germline V gene. J lost 1 base, V lost 0 bases, and 2 bases had no gene match. The CDR3 is 17 amino acids. CDR3 sequence: CASSQDRTSGSQETQYF. DNA of the CDR3: TGCGCCAGCAGCCAAGACAGGACTAGCGGGAGCCAAGAGACCCAGTACTTC.

This rearrangement joins TRBV20-1 to TRBJ1-3; the D is unclear. Per the germline V gene, CDR1 is DFQATT and CDR2 is SNEGSKA (reference sequence). The CDR3 extends over 11 amino acids. V shed 8 bases and J shed 4 bases, with 9 bases lying between them. This CDR3 reads CSPRAGNTIYF. The CDR3 DNA sequence: TGCAGTCCTCGTGCGGGAAACACCATATATTTT.

The chain is built from TRBV5-1 and TRBJ2-3; 10 nucleotides match TRBD1. The CDR3 runs to 16 residues. The V and J ends lost 4 bases and 1 base, in that order; junction bases with no gene match: 6. The germline V gene has CDR1 SGHRS and CDR2 YFSETQ. The CDR3, as DNA: TGCGCCAGCAGCCCACAAGGACAGGGGGGCACAGATACGCAGTATTTT. Translated, it gives CASSPQGQGGTDTQYF.

The chain combines TRBV27 with TRBJ2-7, with TRBD1 matching 9 bases. CDR3 length: 13 residues. Germline CDR1 reads MNHEY; CDR2 reads SMNVEV (reference sequence). V trimming: 6 bases; J trimming: 6 bases; junction bases outside the gene matches: 6. The CDR3 protein is CASRAMTGGEQYF. The CDR3 DNA follows: TGTGCCAGCAGGGCTATGACAGGGGGCGAGCAGTACTTC.

V and J are TRBV6-5 and TRBJ1-6, with D perhaps matching TRBD1 (6 bases). V gave up 7 bases and J gave up 3 bases, with 10 bases separating them. In germline, CDR1 is MNHEY, CDR2 SVGAGI. The CDR3 is made up of 14 amino acids. CDR3 sequence: CASTGQNYNSPLHF. The CDR3 coding sequence is TGTGCCAGCACCGGACAGAACTATAATTCACCCCTCCACTTT.

The V call is TRBV7-2, the J call TRBJ2-5, with TRBD2 matching over 7 bases. CDR1 and CDR2 from the germline V gene are SGHTA and FQGNSA. The CDR3 consists of 15 residues. Losses at the gene ends were 5 bases for V and 11 bases for J; bases not matched to a gene: 17. The CDR3 region has the DNA TGTGCCAGCAGCCCCCCGTCGTGGCTAGCGGACGCGCAGTACTTC. As protein: CASSPPSWLADAQYF.

The chain employs TRBV6-1 and TRBJ1-2; D is undetermined. CDR3 length equals 14 residues. Germline CDR1 and CDR2: MNHNS and SASEGT. V gave up 5 bases and J gave up 2 bases, with 12 bases separating them. The CDR3 region is CASSSDSTNYGYTF. The CDR3, as DNA: TGTGCCAGCAGTTCCGATAGCACCAACTATGGCTACACCTTC.

The genes are TRBV25-1 and TRBJ1-4; 10 bases map to TRBD1. This CDR3 region has 16 residues. Trimming took 5 bases from V and 4 from J; bases not matched to a gene: 7. In germline, CDR1 is MGHDK, CDR2 SYGVNS. CDR3 sequence (DNA): TGTGCCAGCAGTATCGCCGGGACAGGGGTTAATGAAAAACTGTTTTTT. Its protein is CASSIAGTGVNEKLFF.

V is TRBV19 and J is TRBJ1-1; possibly TRBD1 for D (6 bases). Germline CDR1 and CDR2: LNHDA and SQIVND (reference sequence). V gave up 7 bases and J gave up 1 base, with 10 bases separating them. CDR3 length: 13 amino acids. For the CDR3, the DNA is TGTGCCAGTAACGACAGGACGAACACTGAAGCTTTCTTT. Translated, it gives CASNDRTNTEAFF.

The chain has TRBV4-2 and TRBJ2-1, with TRBD2 identical over 13 bases. The CDR3 is made up of 16 amino acids. From germline, CDR1 is LGHNA and CDR2 YNFKEQ. V shed 4 bases and J 9 bases; nucleotides not matched to a gene: 9. The CDR3 DNA sequence: TGTGCCAGCAGCCCCAAAAGGACTAGCGGGGGACGTGAGCAGTTCTTC. Its protein product is CASSPKRTSGGREQFF.

V is TRBV7-9 and J is TRBJ1-6, with 8 bases matching TRBD1. There are 15 residues in the CDR3. The ends lost 1 base at V and 7 bases at J; junction bases unmatched: 3. CDR1 SEHNR and CDR2 FQNEAQ come from the germline V gene (reference sequence). In nucleotides, the CDR3 is TGTGCCAGCAGCTTAGAAACAGGGGGGAATTCACCCCTCCACTTT. This gives the protein CASSLETGGNSPLHF.

This clone was seen only once. The chain combines TRBV9 with TRBJ2-1; 10 positions match TRBD1. The CDR3 length is 15 residues. From germline, CDR1 is SGDLS and CDR2 YYNGEE. Unmatched junction bases numbered 2, after V lost 4 bases and J lost 1 base. The CDR3 DNA reads TGTGCCAGCAGCACGGGACAGGGGTCCTACAATGAGCAGTTCTTC. Its protein product is CASSTGQGSYNEQFF.

This clone was detected ten times or more. The chain is built from TRBV19 and TRBJ2-2; TRBD1 aligns across 8 bases. After removal of 5 bases from V and 1 base from J, the junction contained 6 bases not matched to a gene. This CDR3 contains 16 residues. Germline V CDR1 and CDR2: LNHDA, SQIVND (reference sequence). The CDR3 DNA sequence: TGTGCCAGTAGTCCTCGGACAGGGTTGAACACCGGGGAGCTGTTTTTT. Residues: CASSPRTGLNTGELFF.

The gene calls are TRBV30 and TRBJ2-7; 8 positions agree with TRBD2. Germline CDR1 is GTSNPN and CDR2 is SVGIG (reference sequence). With 3 bases clipped from V and 4 bases from J, the junction kept 2 bases outside the gene matches. This CDR3 region has 12 residues. CDR3 amino acids: CAWSGGGYEQYF. CDR3 DNA sequence: TGTGCCTGGAGCGGGGGGGGATACGAGCAGTACTTC.

Details on this clone: This sample also contains other DNA sequences that code for the same CDR3. The V call is TRBV5-1, the J call TRBJ1-1; a possible D gene is TRBD1 (5 bases). V was pared by 1 base and J by 1 base, with 5 bases between. Germline lookup yields CDR1 SGHRS and CDR2 YFSETQ. The CDR3 has 13 amino acids. This chain's CDR3 is CASSLTGNTEAFF. For the CDR3, the DNA is TGCGCCAGCAGCTTGACAGGGAACACTGAAGCTTTCTTT. Full variable domain (rest looked up from reference TRBV5-1 and TRBJ1-1): KAGVTQTPRYLIKTRGQQVTLSCSPISGHRSVSWYQQTPGQGLQFLFEYFSETQRNKGNFPGRFSGRQFSNSRSEMNVSTLELGDSALYLCASSLTGNTEAFFGQGTRLTVV.

This chain links TRBV7-3 with TRBJ1-1, with 7 bases fitting TRBD1. Trimming removed 5 bases from V and 12 bases from J; junction bases left unmatched: 12. CDR1 is SGHTA and CDR2 is FQGTGA in the germline V gene. The CDR3 length is 13 residues. CDR3 nucleotides: TGTGCCAGCAGCCCCGACCCGACAGGGACTCCTTTCTTT. Translating gives CASSPDPTGTPFF. Full variable domain (remainder filled in from reference TRBV7-3 and TRBJ1-1): GAGVSQTPSNKVTEKGKYVELRCDPISGHTALYWYRQSLGQGPEFLIYFQGTGAADDSGLPNDRFFAVRPEGSVSTLKIQRTERGDSAVYLCASSPDPTGTPFFGQGTRLTVV.

The CDR3 protein is CASSWGIDYGYTF. The CDR3 nucleotides are TGTGCCAGCAGTTGGGGCATCGACTATGGCTACACCTTC. J is TRBJ1-2 and V is TRBV6-5, with D possibly TRBD1 on 5 matching bases. The length of the CDR3 is 13 residues. Germline loops: CDR1 MNHEY, CDR2 SVGAGI. V shed 4 bases and J shed 3 bases, with 9 bases lying between them.